This TCR beta chain was sequenced for a study of blood T cell repertoires in COVID-19. The wider study: Italy, Spain and the United States were the sources of the convalescent and acute COVID-19 samples. From T cells, B-cell-depleted T cells, or PBMCs came the material, which was cDNA or gDNA.

In the case of this clone: At one of its ends the junction is not consistent with the germline gene, which may arise from a read error.

CDR1 is SGHKS and CDR2 is YYEKEE in the germline V gene (reference sequence). The CDR3 loop spans 12 amino acids. Original data processing: Reference gene primer amplification gave estimated nucleated cell counts. Method: immunoSEQ multiplex PCR; TCRdb's copy keeps in-frame clones and lacks some. That table is the source of V, J and clone size, and D and trimming were worked out from the DNA. The sample lists 250,000 to 300,000 clones, 70% to 75% occurring once. V is TRBV5-5 and J is TRBJ2-3; 7 bases map to TRBD1. The clonotype originates from a woman older than 75 with acute or convalescent COVID-19. The specimen was peripheral blood. CDR3 loop: CASSFQGVQLSF. The CDR3 DNA reads TGTGCCAGCAGCTTTCAGGGGGTACAATTATCTTTT.